The 13 T cell receptor beta chains given below trace back to one sample, sequenced in a study of T cells in Graves' hyperthyroidism and ophthalmopathy. TCR beta CDR3 regions were amplified from RNA transcripts. A set of HTBI primers served as the primers for a first-round RT-PCR of the TCR CDR3. Each CDR3 protein is one row after TCRdb ran MiXCR on the multiplex PCR reads. Of around 620,000 distinct CDR3 sequences in the sample, roughly 16% were seen once. Sample: blood. The receptor source for this set is a woman aged 25-40 years with Graves' hyperthyroidism.

Note on this clonotype: A junction boundary mismatches the germline segment, possibly from a read error. The rearrangement joins TRBV5-1 to TRBJ1-1, with no clear D. Germline V gene sequence: CDR1 SGHRS, CDR2 YFSETQ. This CDR3 has 16 residues. The CDR3 here is CASSLAGRTSNTEAFF. The CDR3 DNA reads TGTGCCAGCAGCTTAGCGGGCAGGACCTCGAACACTGAAGCTTTCTTT.

This clonotype has only one observation. The chain combines TRBV2 with TRBJ2-1; D uncertain. This CDR3 contains 15 residues. Germline CDR1 SNHLY, CDR2 FYNNEI. V lost 10 bases and J lost 5, with 21 bases in between. The CDR3 loop reads CATPSGPRSDNEQFF. The CDR3 region has the DNA TGTGCCACCCCGTCTGGACCCCGGTCGGACAATGAGCAGTTCTTC.

In this sample, this clonotype turned up a few times. The genes are TRBV30 and TRBJ1-1, with 10 bases lining up with TRBD1. V trimming: 4 bases; J trimming: 4 bases; junction bases outside the gene matches: 12. The germline V gene encodes CDR1 GTSNPN and CDR2 SVGIG (reference sequence). The CDR3 has 16 residues. The chain's CDR3 is CAWKGTGAILGTEAFF. CDR3 bases: TGTGCCTGGAAAGGGACAGGGGCTATCCTGGGCACTGAAGCTTTCTTT.

This clonotype was seen many times. The gene calls are TRBV24-1 and TRBJ2-3, with 8 bases fitting TRBD1. Germline V lookup: CDR1 KGHDR, CDR2 SFDVKD. V trimming: 8 bases; J trimming: 4 bases; junction bases outside the gene matches: 4. The CDR3 spans 13 residues. The CDR3 sequence: CATKGQAPDTQYF. CDR3 DNA: TGTGCCACCAAGGGACAGGCACCAGATACGCAGTATTTT.

This clonotype was picked up many times. This chain joins TRBV25-1 and TRBJ2-7, with a tentative D call TRBD2 (6 bases). The CDR3 is 15 amino acids. Germline CDR1 reads MGHDK; CDR2 reads SYGVNS. V lost 1 base and J lost 6, with 16 bases in between. The DNA of the CDR3 is TGTGCCAGCAGTGAATCGGGTATGGGGGGAGGCGAGCAGTACTTC. It codes for CASSESGMGGGEQYF.

There are many counts of this clonotype. The chain recombines TRBV5-1 with TRBJ2-1; D possibly corresponds to TRBD2 (5 bases). Germline CDR1 reads SGHRS; CDR2 reads YFSETQ. The V and J ends lost 5 bases and 5 bases respectively, with 14 bases between them. CDR3 length: 14 amino acids. The DNA of the CDR3 is TGCGCCAGCAGGGCACTAGAGTGGCACAATGAGCAGTTCTTC. Protein sequence: CASRALEWHNEQFF.

This clonotype occurred many times. V gene TRBV15 combines with J gene TRBJ1-1, with 10 bases aligning to TRBD1. Germline trimming cut 5 bases from V and 5 bases from J; bases unmatched to any gene: 5. CDR1 and CDR2 (germline): LNHNV, YYDKDF (reference sequence). There are 14 residues in the CDR3. This chain's CDR3 is CATSVRQGATEAFF. The CDR3 nucleotides read TGTGCCACCAGCGTGCGACAGGGGGCAACTGAAGCTTTCTTT.

This clonotype was counted ten times or more. The chain has TRBV27 and TRBJ2-4, with TRBD2 identical over 10 bases. Germline V gene data show CDR1 as MNHEY and CDR2 as SMNVEV (reference sequence). This CDR3 has 17 residues. Trimming took 6 bases from V and 3 from J; bases not matched to a gene: 11. As DNA, the CDR3 is TGTGCCAGCAGCCCCGTCCCCCTAGCGGGAGTCAAAAACATTCAGTACTTC. Amino acid sequence: CASSPVPLAGVKNIQYF.

This clonotype turned up a few times. The genes are TRBV30 and TRBJ1-1, with 8 bases aligning to TRBD1. Germline lookup yields CDR1 GTSNPN and CDR2 SVGIG (reference sequence). The length of the CDR3 is 12 residues. With 5 bases clipped from V and 6 bases from J, the junction kept 5 bases outside the gene matches. In DNA, the CDR3 is TGTGCCTGGGGGGGGACAGGCCCTGAAGCTTTCTTT. Amino acid sequence: CAWGGTGPEAFF. The variable domain in full, completed from reference TRBV30 and TRBJ1-1, reads SQTIHQWPATLVQPVGSPLSLECTVEGTSNPNLYWYRQAAGRGLQLLFYSVGIGQISSEVPQNLSASRPQDRQFILSSKKLLLSDSGFYLCAWGGTGPEAFFGQGTRLTVV.

The chain has TRBV20-1 and TRBJ2-3; TRBD1 or TRBD2 may be the D gene (5 bases each). The CDR3 is made up of 14 amino acids. V was shortened by 4 bases and J by 1 base, with 12 bases between the two germline ends. Germline loops: CDR1 DFQATT, CDR2 SNEGSKA (reference sequence). The CDR3 coding sequence is TGCAGTGCTATAGCGTTGGGGCGCACAGATACGCAGTATTTT. It yields the protein CSAIALGRTDTQYF.

This clonotype occurred many times. The chain is built from TRBV7-2 and TRBJ2-1; no definite D call. The CDR3 has 11 amino acids. Trimming cost V 1 base and J 10 bases, with 5 bases left between them. CDR1 and CDR2 from the germline V gene are SGHTA and FQGNSA. The CDR3 nucleotides read TGTGCCAGCAGCTTAGTGACCGAGCAGTTCTTC. This encodes CASSLVTEQFF.

J is TRBJ2-2 and V is TRBV29-1, with D possibly being TRBD1 or TRBD2 (5 bases each). The germline gives CDR1 SQVTM, CDR2 ANQGSEA. Deletions cut 6 bases from V and 1 base from J, with 15 bases between. This CDR3 is built from 15 residues. CDR3 loop: CSVAGTLENTGELFF. The CDR3 DNA sequence: TGCAGCGTGGCCGGGACCCTCGAGAACACCGGGGAGCTGTTTTTT.

V usage is TRBV19 and J usage is TRBJ2-2; weak D call: TRBD1 (6 bases). The CDR3 runs to 14 residues. V lost 1 base and J lost 6, with 9 bases in between. Germline V lookup: CDR1 LNHDA, CDR2 SQIVND (reference sequence). CDR3 DNA sequence: TGTGCCAGTAGTATAGGGACAGCGCCCGGGGAGCTGTTTTTT. This translates into CASSIGTAPGELFF. The variable domain in full, with the rest retrieved from reference TRBV19 and TRBJ2-2, is DGGITQSPKYLFRKEGQNVTLSCEQNLNHDAMYWYRQDPGQGLRLIYYSQIVNDFQKGDIAEGYSVSREKKESFPLTVTSAQKNPTAFYLCASSIGTAPGELFFGEGSRLTVL.